Below are 9 T cell receptor beta chains sequenced from a single sample in a study of cytomegalovirus exposure and HLA in healthy donors. Clones were sequenced by immunoSEQ multiplex PCR, and TCRdb holds only the in-frame ones, with some missing. The repertoire holds around 62,000 clones, with around 88% as singletons. Specimen: PBMCs. These receptors all come from a woman aged 18-29 years in good health and CMV-seronegative.

Only one count was recorded for this clone. The chain combines TRBV6-1 with TRBJ1-2; TRBD1 is a possible D gene (6 bases). The ends were cut back, 8 bases at V and 0 bases at J, with 13 bases in the middle. Germline V gives CDR1 MNHNS, CDR2 SASEGT. This CDR3 region has 14 residues. DNA of the CDR3: TGTGCCAGCTCCCAGGGGACCTCTAACTATGGCTACACCTTC. It specifies CASSQGTSNYGYTF.

This chain links TRBV28 with TRBJ2-7; 7 nucleotides match TRBD1. The CDR3 loop spans 13 amino acids. In germline, CDR1 is MDHEN, CDR2 SYDVKM. The trim removed 6 bases at V and 6 bases at J, leaving 8 bases unmatched. CDR3 region: CASSSGGLGEQYF. The CDR3 region has the DNA TGTGCCAGCAGCTCAGGGGGTCTTGGCGAGCAGTACTTC.

This chain links TRBV6-1 with TRBJ2-5; D possibly corresponds to TRBD2 (6 bases). The better agreement between TRBJ2-7 and the DNA end casts doubt on the J call. The CDR3 runs 11 residues. Per the germline V gene, CDR1 is MNHNS and CDR2 is SASEGT. CDR3 amino acids: CASRTSYEQYF. DNA for the CDR3: TGTGCCAGCAGGACTAGCTACGAGCAGTACTTC.

The chain combines TRBV27 with TRBJ1-1; D remains ambiguous. Germline CDR1 MNHEY, CDR2 SMNVEV (reference sequence). CDR3 size: 14 residues. Between the trimmed V and J ends, which lost 7 bases and 4 bases, there was a span of 16 bases. CDR3 sequence (DNA): TGTGCCAGCATCCCCTGGTCGGGTGGCACTGAAGCTTTCTTT. It specifies CASIPWSGGTEAFF.

The chain has TRBV4-2 and TRBJ2-3; 10 bases match TRBD2. The trim removed 0 bases at V and 2 bases at J, leaving 2 bases unmatched. The germline CDR1 and CDR2 sequences are LGHNA and YNFKEQ. The CDR3 loop spans 16 amino acids. This CDR3 reads CASSQELAGATDTQYF. CDR3 bases: TGTGCCAGCAGCCAAGAGCTAGCGGGGGCCACAGATACGCAGTATTTT.

This chain connects TRBV7-3 to TRBJ2-1; TRBD2 might be the D (5 bases). Per germline, CDR1 SGHTA and CDR2 FQGTGA. The V end lost 9 bases, the J end lost 1 base, and 16 bases lay between the germline ends. The CDR3 runs 15 residues. CDR3 nucleotides: TGTGCCAGTTCTGGGAGCCGTGGGTCCTACAATGAGCAGTTCTTC. Its translation: CASSGSRGSYNEQFF.

Note on this clone: The same CDR3 arises from other DNA sequences in this sample as well. This chain joins TRBV7-9 and TRBJ2-7; 7 positions agree with TRBD2. The V and J ends lost 4 bases and 6 bases, in that order; junction bases with no gene match: 3. The CDR3 length is 12 residues. CDR1 is SEHNR, CDR2 FQNEAQ, per germline (reference sequence). DNA for the CDR3: TGTGCCAGCAGCTCTTTAGCGGGCGAGCAGTACTTC. Translation: CASSSLAGEQYF.

This clone was detected once. The V and J genes are TRBV9 and TRBJ2-5; 8 nucleotides match TRBD2. This CDR3 comprises 15 residues. CDR1 and CDR2 (germline): SGDLS, YYNGEE. The V and J ends lost 3 bases and 5 bases, in that order; junction bases with no gene match: 9. The CDR3: CASSGAGALAETQYF. CDR3 sequence (DNA): TGTGCCAGCAGCGGAGCGGGGGCCCTTGCGGAGACCCAGTACTTC.

This sequence joins TRBV18 and TRBJ2-7, with 9 bases fitting TRBD2. The germline V gene has CDR1 KGHSH and CDR2 LQKENI. Trimming took 0 bases from V and 5 from J; bases not matched to a gene: 5. There are 15 residues in the CDR3. In DNA form, the CDR3 reads TGTGCCAGCTCACCACCCGCTAGCGGGATCCACGAGCAGTACTTC. Translating gives CASSPPASGIHEQYF.